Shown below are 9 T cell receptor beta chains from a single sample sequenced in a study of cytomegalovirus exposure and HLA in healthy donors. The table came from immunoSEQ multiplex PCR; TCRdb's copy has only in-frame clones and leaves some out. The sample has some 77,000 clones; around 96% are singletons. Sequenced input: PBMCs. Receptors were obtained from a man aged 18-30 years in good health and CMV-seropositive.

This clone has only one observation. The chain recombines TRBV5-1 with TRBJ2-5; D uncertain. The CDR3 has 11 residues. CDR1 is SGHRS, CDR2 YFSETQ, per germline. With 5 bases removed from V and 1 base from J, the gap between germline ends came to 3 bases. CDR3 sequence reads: CASRAQETQYF. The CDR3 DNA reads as TGCGCCAGCAGGGCCCAAGAGACCCAGTACTTC.

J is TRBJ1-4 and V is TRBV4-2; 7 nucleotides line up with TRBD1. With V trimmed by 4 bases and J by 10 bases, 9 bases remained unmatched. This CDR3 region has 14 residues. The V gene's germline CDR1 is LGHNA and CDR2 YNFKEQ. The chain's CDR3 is CASSRGQDVGKLFF. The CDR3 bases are TGTGCCAGCAGCCGCGGACAGGATGTGGGAAAACTGTTTTTT.

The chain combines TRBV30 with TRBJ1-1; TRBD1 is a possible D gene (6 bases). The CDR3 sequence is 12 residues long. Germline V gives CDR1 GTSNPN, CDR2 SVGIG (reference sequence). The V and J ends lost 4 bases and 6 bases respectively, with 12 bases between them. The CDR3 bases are TGTGCCTGGACCACAGGGATCCCTGAAGCTTTCTTT. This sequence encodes CAWTTGIPEAFF.

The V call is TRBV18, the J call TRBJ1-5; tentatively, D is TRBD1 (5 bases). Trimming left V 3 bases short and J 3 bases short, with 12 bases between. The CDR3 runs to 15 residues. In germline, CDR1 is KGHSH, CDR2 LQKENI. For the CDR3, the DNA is TGTGCCAGCTCACCGCCGGGGGTTAACAATCAGCCCCAGCATTTT. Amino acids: CASSPPGVNNQPQHF.

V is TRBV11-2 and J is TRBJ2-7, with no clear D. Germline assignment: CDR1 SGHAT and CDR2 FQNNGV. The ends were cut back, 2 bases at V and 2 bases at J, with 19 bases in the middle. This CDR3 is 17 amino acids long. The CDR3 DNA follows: TGTGCCAGCAGCTTACGACTCCACGTTAAAACCCCCTACGAGCAGTACTTC. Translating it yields CASSLRLHVKTPYEQYF.

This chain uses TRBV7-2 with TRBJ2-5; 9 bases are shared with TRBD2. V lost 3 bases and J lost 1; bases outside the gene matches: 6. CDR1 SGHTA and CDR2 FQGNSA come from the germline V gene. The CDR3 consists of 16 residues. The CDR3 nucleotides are TGTGCCAGCAGCTTCCGCGGGGGGGCCGCCCAAGAGACCCAGTACTTC. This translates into CASSFRGGAAQETQYF.

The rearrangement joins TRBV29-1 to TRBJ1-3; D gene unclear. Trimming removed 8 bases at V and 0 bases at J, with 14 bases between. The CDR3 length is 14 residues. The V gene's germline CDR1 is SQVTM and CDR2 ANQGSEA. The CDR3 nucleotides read TGCAGCATTGTCCCTTCAGACTCTGGAAACACCATATATTTT. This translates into CSIVPSDSGNTIYF. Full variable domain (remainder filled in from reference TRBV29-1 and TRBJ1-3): SAVISQKPSRDICQRGTSLTIQCQVDSQVTMMFWYRQQPGQSLTLIATANQGSEATYESGFVIDKFPISRPNLTFSTLTVSNMSPEDSSIYLCSIVPSDSGNTIYFGEGSWLTVV.

The CDR3 loop is CASARLAGEGEQYF. In nucleotides, the CDR3 is TGTGCCAGCGCCCGACTAGCGGGAGAGGGCGAGCAGTACTTC. This chain connects TRBV6-1 to TRBJ2-7, with 12 positions matching TRBD2. Germline CDR1 MNHNS, CDR2 SASEGT. V was pared by 8 bases and J by 6 bases, with 8 bases of the junction left unmatched. The CDR3 has 14 amino acids.

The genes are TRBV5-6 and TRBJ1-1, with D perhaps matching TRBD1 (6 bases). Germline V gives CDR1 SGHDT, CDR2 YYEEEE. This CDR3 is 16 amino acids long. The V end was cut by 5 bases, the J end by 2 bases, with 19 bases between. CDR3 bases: TGTGCCAGCAGTCACGTTGGGGGGGCAGGAAACACTGAAGCTTTCTTT. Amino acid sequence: CASSHVGGAGNTEAFF.